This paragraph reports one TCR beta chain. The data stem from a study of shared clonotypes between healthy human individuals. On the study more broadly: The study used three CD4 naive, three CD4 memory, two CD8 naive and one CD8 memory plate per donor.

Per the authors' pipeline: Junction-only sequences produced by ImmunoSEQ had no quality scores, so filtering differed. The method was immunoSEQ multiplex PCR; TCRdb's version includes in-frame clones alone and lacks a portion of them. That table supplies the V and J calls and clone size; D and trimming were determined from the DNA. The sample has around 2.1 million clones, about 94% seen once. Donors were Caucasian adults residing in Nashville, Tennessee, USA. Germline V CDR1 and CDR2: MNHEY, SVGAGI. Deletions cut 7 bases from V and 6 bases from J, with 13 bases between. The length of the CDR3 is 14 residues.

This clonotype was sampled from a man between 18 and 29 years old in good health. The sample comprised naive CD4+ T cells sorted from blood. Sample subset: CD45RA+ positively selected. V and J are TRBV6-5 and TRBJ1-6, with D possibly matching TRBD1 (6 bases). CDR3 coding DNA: TGTGCCAGCACCCGACAGGCCCTTAATTCACCCCTCCACTTT. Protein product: CASTRQALNSPLHF.